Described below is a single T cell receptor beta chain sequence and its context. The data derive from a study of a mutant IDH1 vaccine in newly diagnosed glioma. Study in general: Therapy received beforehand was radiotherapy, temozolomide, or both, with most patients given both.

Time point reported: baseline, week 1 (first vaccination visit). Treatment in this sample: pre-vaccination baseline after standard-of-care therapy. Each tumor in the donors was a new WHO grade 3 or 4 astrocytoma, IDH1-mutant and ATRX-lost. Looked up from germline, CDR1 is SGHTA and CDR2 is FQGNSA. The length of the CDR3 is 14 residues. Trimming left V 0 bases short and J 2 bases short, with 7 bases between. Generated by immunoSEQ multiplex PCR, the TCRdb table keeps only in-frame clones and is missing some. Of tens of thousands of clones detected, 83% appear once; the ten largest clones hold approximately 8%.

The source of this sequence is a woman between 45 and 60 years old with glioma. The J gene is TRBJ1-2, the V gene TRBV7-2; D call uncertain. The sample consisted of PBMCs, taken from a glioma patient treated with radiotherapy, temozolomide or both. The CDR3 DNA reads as TGTGCCAGCAGCTTAGCGGTCCAAAACTATGGCTACACCTTC. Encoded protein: CASSLAVQNYGYTF.